The 22 T cell receptor beta chains below were found in one sample sequenced in a study of vaccination and CD4 T cells after COVID-19. At the Johns Hopkins FTIC core, DNA taken from cultured CD4+ T cells was sequenced by way of the Oncomine TCR Beta short-read assay. TCRdb reprocessed the PCR reads with MiXCR, giving one entry per CDR3 protein. This table holds roughly 15,000 distinct CDR3 sequences, roughly 50% found once. Sample treatment: roughly ten-day PBMC culture with coronavirus spike peptide pools or control peptides (ViraFEST assay). These TCRs' antigens remain unknown. Here the sequenced sample was cultured CD4+ T cells from blood, taken after SARS-CoV-2 vaccination. The receptors come from a human donor with COVID-19.

The V call is TRBV6-1, the J call TRBJ1-2; 8 bases match TRBD1. J was trimmed by 5 bases and V by 7 bases; bases with no gene match: 9. In germline, CDR1 is MNHNS, CDR2 SASEGT. The CDR3 totals 14 residues. The CDR3 protein is CASKPPGGRYGYTF. CDR3 nucleotide sequence: TGTGCCAGCAAACCCCCAGGGGGCCGGTATGGCTACACCTTC.

There are a few counts of this clonotype. J is TRBJ1-5 and V is TRBV10-3, with D hard to call. Germline V gene data show CDR1 as ENHRY and CDR2 as SYGVKD. V was cut by 6 bases and J by 2 bases, with 14 bases left in between. The CDR3 runs to 15 residues. The CDR3 DNA reads as TGTGCCATCAGCCCCGCTACGCTGGGCAATCAGCCCCAGCATTTT. Protein: CAISPATLGNQPQHF.

The rearrangement links TRBV28 to TRBJ1-2; 8 bases match TRBD1. J lost 4 bases, V lost 7 bases, and 11 bases had no gene match. This CDR3 has 15 amino acids. The germline gives CDR1 MDHEN, CDR2 SYDVKM. This CDR3 is CASNKRPGQVYGYTF. CDR3 bases: TGTGCCAGCAACAAGCGACCGGGACAGGTCTATGGCTACACCTTC.

This chain uses TRBV14 with TRBJ1-2, with TRBD1 matching over 8 bases. Looked up from germline, CDR1 is SGHDN and CDR2 is FVKESK. The CDR3 consists of 15 residues. The ends lost 0 bases at V and 7 bases at J; junction bases unmatched: 7. The CDR3 spells CASSQESRGRVGYTF. CDR3 bases: TGTGCCAGCAGCCAAGAAAGCAGGGGGCGAGTTGGCTACACCTTC.

This clonotype was seen a few times. The rearrangement links TRBV24-1 to TRBJ1-5, with D possibly TRBD1 on 5 matching bases. Germline V CDR1 and CDR2: KGHDR, SFDVKD. There are 16 residues in the CDR3. V lost 3 bases and J lost 8, with 19 bases in between. The CDR3 bases are TGTGCCACCAGTGATCAGGACATACCCCCCCCTGAGCCCCAGCATTTT. This encodes CATSDQDIPPPEPQHF.

The J gene is TRBJ2-2, the V gene TRBV7-3, with a weak D call TRBD2 (5 bases). The V end was cut by 2 bases, the J end by 6 bases, with 7 bases between. The CDR3 has 13 residues. Germline V gene data show CDR1 as SGHTA and CDR2 as FQGTGA. DNA for the CDR3: TGTGCCAGCAGCTTATCGGGGTCCGGGGAGCTGTTTTTT. Translation gives CASSLSGSGELFF.

In its sample, this clonotype was seen a few times. The chain employs TRBV10-1 and TRBJ1-2; no firm D call. The CDR3 is made up of 13 amino acids. Deletions cut 0 bases from V and 4 bases from J, with 6 bases between. From germline, CDR1 is WNHNN and CDR2 SYGVQD (reference sequence). CDR3 residues: CASSESKGYGYTF. CDR3 bases: TGCGCCAGCAGTGAGTCGAAAGGCTATGGCTACACCTTC.

The rearrangement joins TRBV20-1 to TRBJ2-1; TRBD2 aligns across 9 bases. Germline V gene data show CDR1 as DFQATT and CDR2 as SNEGSKA (reference sequence). The CDR3 consists of 16 residues. J was trimmed by 0 bases and V by 0 bases; bases with no gene match: 3. This CDR3 is CSARDLAGRSYNEQFF. The CDR3 nucleotides are TGCAGTGCTAGAGATCTAGCGGGGCGCTCCTACAATGAGCAGTTCTTC.

The rearrangement links TRBV5-1 to TRBJ2-1; TRBD2 is a possible D gene (7 bases). The V end was cut by 0 bases, the J end by 5 bases, with 15 bases between. This CDR3 region has 16 residues. Germline lookup yields CDR1 SGHRS and CDR2 YFSETQ. DNA of the CDR3: TGCGCCAGCAGCTTGGCAGGTGGGGGGGCTAACAATGAGCAGTTCTTC. Translation: CASSLAGGGANNEQFF.

This clonotype came up a few times. The chain couples TRBV20-1 to TRBJ2-3, with 7 bases matching TRBD2. CDR3 length: 14 residues. J lost 0 bases, V lost 5 bases, and 5 bases had no gene match. Germline CDR1 is DFQATT and CDR2 is SNEGSKA (reference sequence). The CDR3: CSAAGTTSTDTQYF. CDR3 DNA sequence: TGCAGTGCTGCCGGGACTACTAGCACAGATACGCAGTATTTT.

CDR3 coding DNA: TGTGCCAGCAGCCTTTCGGGAGCGGGACTTAATTCACCCCTCCACTTT. Its protein is CASSLSGAGLNSPLHF. The V and J genes are TRBV7-9 and TRBJ1-6, with a possible D match to TRBD1 (5 bases). CDR3 size: 16 residues. V lost 5 bases, J lost 6 bases, and 17 bases lay in between. Germline V gene data show CDR1 as SEHNR and CDR2 as FQNEAQ (reference sequence).

The chain recombines TRBV5-4 with TRBJ1-2, with D possibly TRBD1 on 5 matching bases. This CDR3 is 13 amino acids long. Germline CDR1 SGHNT, CDR2 YYREEE (reference sequence). V shed 3 bases and J shed 7 bases, with 13 bases lying between them. CDR3 in amino acids: CASSSEGTFGYTF. The CDR3 DNA reads TGTGCCAGCAGCTCGGAGGGGACGTTTGGCTACACCTTC.

This clonotype came up a few times. This sequence joins TRBV28 and TRBJ2-7; D gene ambiguous. CDR3 length equals 12 residues. Per the germline V gene, CDR1 is MDHEN and CDR2 is SYDVKM. Between the trimmed V and J ends, which lost 4 bases and 2 bases, there was a span of 6 bases. DNA for the CDR3: TGTGCCAGCAGTTCGGGTACCTACGAGCAGTACTTC. Translation gives CASSSGTYEQYF.

This sequence joins TRBV27 and TRBJ2-7, with D perhaps TRBD1 (5 bases). Trimming pared 2 bases from V and 3 bases from J, leaving 11 bases between. Germline V CDR1 and CDR2: MNHEY, SMNVEV (reference sequence). CDR3 length equals 14 residues. The CDR3 region is CASSLRGRDYEQYF. DNA of the CDR3: TGTGCCAGCAGTTTAAGGGGCAGGGACTACGAGCAGTACTTC.

The V gene is TRBV28, the J gene TRBJ2-7; 8 bases line up with TRBD1. The CDR3 loop spans 14 amino acids. CDR1 and CDR2 from the germline V gene are MDHEN and SYDVKM. Unmatched junction bases numbered 6, after V lost 7 bases and J lost 1 base. The CDR3 loop reads CASIPRGRSYEQYF. CDR3 nucleotides: TGTGCCAGCATCCCCAGGGGGCGTTCCTACGAGCAGTACTTC.

This clonotype has a single count. The junction differs from germline at one of its ends, possibly a read error. The CDR3 spells CAISEGGQNNEQFF. The CDR3 DNA is TGTGCCATCAGTGAAGGGGGACAGAACAATGAGCAGTTCTTC. The V gene is TRBV6-1, the J gene TRBJ2-1, with TRBD1 matching 7 bases. Germline CDR1 MNHNS, CDR2 SASEGT. The CDR3 runs 14 residues.

V and J are TRBV20-1 and TRBJ2-7, with no clear D. The germline gives CDR1 DFQATT, CDR2 SNEGSKA (reference sequence). This CDR3 region has 13 residues. Trimming removed 0 bases from V and 6 bases from J, with 12 bases in between. The CDR3 sequence: CSARDPTGLEQYF. In nucleotides, the CDR3 is TGCAGTGCTAGAGATCCCACGGGCCTCGAGCAGTACTTC.

The rearrangement uses TRBV10-1 and TRBJ2-5; 7 nucleotides align to TRBD1. CDR3 size: 15 residues. Per germline, CDR1 WNHNN and CDR2 SYGVQD (reference sequence). With V trimmed by 3 bases and J by 1 base, 5 bases remained unmatched. CDR3 protein: CASSERTGGQETQYF. CDR3 coding DNA: TGCGCCAGCAGTGAACGGACAGGCGGCCAAGAGACCCAGTACTTC.

The CDR3 loop is CASSPGTGEGYGYGYTF. The CDR3 region has the DNA TGTGCCAGCAGTCCCGGGACAGGGGAAGGTTACGGCTATGGCTACACCTTC. V and J are TRBV6-1 and TRBJ1-2; 10 bases line up with TRBD1. The V and J ends lost 5 bases and 4 bases, in that order; junction bases with no gene match: 13. In germline, CDR1 is MNHNS, CDR2 SASEGT. This CDR3 comprises 17 residues.

The sample holds a few counts of this clonotype. The V gene is TRBV11-1, the J gene TRBJ2-5, with 7 bases lining up with TRBD2. Looked up from germline, CDR1 is SGHAT and CDR2 is FQDESV (reference sequence). The CDR3 covers 18 residues. Trimming at V came to 1 base and at J to 4 bases, leaving 15 bases not matched to a gene. The CDR3 spells CASSLVAFGGRSGETQYF. DNA for the CDR3: TGTGCCAGCAGCTTAGTCGCCTTCGGGGGGAGGTCGGGAGAGACCCAGTACTTC.

This clonotype was found a few times. The chain is built from TRBV2 and TRBJ1-3; D is uncertain. V lost 3 bases to trimming and J lost 8 bases, with 8 bases between them. This CDR3 region has 12 residues. Looked up from germline, CDR1 is SNHLY and CDR2 is FYNNEI. The CDR3 sequence: CASSDTGYTIYF. Here the CDR3 DNA reads TGTGCCAGCAGTGACACGGGATACACCATATATTTT.

This clonotype was observed a handful of times. CDR3: CSAPKGGQETQYF. CDR3 nucleotides: TGCAGTGCTCCGAAGGGGGGACAAGAGACCCAGTACTTC. The rearrangement links TRBV20-1 to TRBJ2-5; TRBD1 or TRBD2 may be the D gene (6 bases each). V lost 5 bases, J lost 2 bases, and 12 bases lay in between. The CDR3 consists of 13 residues. Germline V gene data show CDR1 as DFQATT and CDR2 as SNEGSKA (reference sequence).